This T cell receptor (beta chain) came from a study of type 1 and type 2 diabetes patients. Turning to the study itself: T cells were magnetically sorted from PBMCs as CD4+ or CD8+ subsets. Study conclusions and caveats: Type 1 diabetes repertoires were significantly less diverse than type 2 diabetes ones.

The PCR template was genomic DNA. Amplification of the beta chain CDR3 used 30 forward and 13 reverse multiplex primers. MiXCR was run by TCRdb on the multiplex PCR reads, yielding one entry per CDR3 protein. The profile shows 250,000 or so distinct CDR3 sequences, more than 45% of them singletons. This CDR3 has 11 amino acids. The ends lost 6 bases at V and 5 bases at J; junction bases unmatched: 2. Germline V gene data show CDR1 as DFQATT and CDR2 as SNEGSKA (reference sequence). As to this clonotype: Its antigen is unknown.

No donor had another autoimmune disease or recent infection within four weeks. This chain connects TRBV20-1 to TRBJ2-7, with TRBD1 matching over 9 bases. The TCR originated in a man aged 18 to 30 with type 2 diabetes. Source material: peripheral blood mononuclear cells (PBMCs). CDR3 sequence reads: CSAGTGNEQYF. CDR3 nucleotide sequence: TGCAGTGCCGGGACAGGGAACGAGCAGTACTTC.